The sequence of this T cell receptor (beta chain) was determined in a study of blood T cells in healthy people across ages. Whenever a sample was processed, at least 6 million PBMCs were isolated. On this clonotype itself: Its cognate antigen is unknown.

Primed by a sample-barcoded 5' primer and a J-beta primer mix, a second PCR proceeded for 7 to 11 cycles. TCRdb re-called the 5' RACE reads through MiXCR, storing one row per CDR3 protein. The sample has around 1,500,000 distinct CDR3 sequences; 42% are singletons. Study results and caveats: Both naive CD4+ cell counts and diversity were greater in long-lived donors than in aged donors.

Germline assignment: CDR1 SGHRS and CDR2 YFSETQ. Trimming cost V 0 bases and J 6 bases, with 12 bases left between them. The CDR3 has 14 amino acids. Specimen: blood. This receptor was taken from a woman between 18 and 30 years old in good health. The chain employs TRBV5-1 and TRBJ1-2; TRBD1 is a possible D gene (5 bases). This chain's CDR3 is CASSLELRGNGYTF. In DNA, the CDR3 is TGCGCCAGCAGCTTGGAACTCCGGGGGAATGGCTACACCTTC.